The clone carrying this T cell receptor beta chain was seen just once. The antigen is not known. Sequencing used immunoSEQ multiplex PCR; TCRdb keeps in-frame clones, though not all of them. The profile shows more than 90,000 clones, about four fifths of them singletons. All the patients suffered relapse after autologous stem cell transplantation, and brentuximab vedotin exposure differed. V gave up 5 bases and J gave up 7 bases, with 11 bases separating them. Germline assignment: CDR1 SGHVS and CDR2 FNYEAQ. The CDR3 runs to 12 residues. The sample originates from a study of PD-1 blockade in classical Hodgkin lymphoma. The wider study: Patients got intravenous nivolumab 3 mg/kg every 2 weeks.

The study's findings and limits: Still unresolved is the cause of the repertoire differences, which may be disease activity or prior therapy. Relapsed/refractory patients reportedly had the lowest baseline TCR diversity, below newly diagnosed patients, who were below healthy donors.

The sequenced sample was peripheral blood mononuclear cells (PBMCs), obtained before the second cycle of nivolumab. This TCR came from a human donor with classical Hodgkin lymphoma. The chain couples TRBV7-6 to TRBJ2-5; tentatively, D is TRBD1 or TRBD2 (5 bases each). The CDR3 spells CASSRGGGTQYF. DNA of the CDR3: TGTGCCAGCAGCAGGGGTGGAGGGACCCAGTACTTC.